This T cell receptor (beta chain) was recovered during a study of T cell changes during pregnancy in multiple sclerosis. The repertoire was sequenced with immunoSEQ multiplex PCR; TCRdb's copy has only in-frame clones and lacks some. The table has under 85,000 clones, about 90% seen once. V lost 3 bases and J lost 0; bases outside the gene matches: 8. The CDR3 loop spans 16 amino acids. Germline CDR1 reads MNHEY; CDR2 reads SMNVEV (reference sequence). The genes are TRBV27 and TRBJ2-7, with 7 bases fitting TRBD1. Specimen: peripheral blood, collected in the third trimester of pregnancy. This TCR came from a female donor in good health, enrolled as a control in a pregnancy study. The CDR3 sequence is CASSFFRDSPSYEQYF. The CDR3 coding sequence is TGTGCCAGCAGTTTTTTCCGGGACAGTCCCTCCTACGAGCAGTACTTC.